This T cell receptor (beta chain) originates from a study of blood T cell repertoires in COVID-19. Method: immunoSEQ multiplex PCR; TCRdb's copy keeps in-frame clones and lacks some. In the table there are under 250,000 clones, over 80% of which are singletons. This TCR derives from a woman aged 25 to 39 who had been exposed to COVID-19. Sequencing was done on a sample of PBMCs or T cells enriched from blood (not recorded which).

CDR3 sequence reads: CASSQWPRRNSNEQFF. CDR3 bases: TGCGCCAGCAGCCAATGGCCTAGAAGAAACTCCAATGAGCAGTTCTTC. The chain links TRBV4-1 to TRBJ2-1; no reliable D call. Germline values: CDR1 MGHRA, CDR2 YSYEKL. The CDR3 totals 16 residues. Trimming left V 2 bases short and J 6 bases short, with 17 bases between.